A single sample gave rise to the 27 T cell receptor beta chains below, sequenced in a study of graft-versus-host responses after intestinal transplantation. Antigens of these TCRs are unknown. Method: immunoSEQ multiplex PCR; TCRdb's copy keeps in-frame clones and lacks some. The repertoire has about 86,000 clones, about 88% of them found once; the top ten carry around 0.3%. The sequences come from unstimulated CD4+ T cells sorted from spleen or lymph node cells, collected before transplant. The receptors come from a human donor who was the organ donor for an intestinal transplant.

V is TRBV7-3 and J is TRBJ1-2; 7 bases map to TRBD1. V dropped 2 bases and J dropped 2; count of bases not matched to a gene: 5. This CDR3 has 15 amino acids. Germline CDR1 and CDR2: SGHTA and FQGTGA. CDR3 in amino acids: CASSLSSTGNYGYTF. The CDR3 DNA follows: TGTGCCAGCAGCTTATCATCGACAGGGAACTATGGCTACACCTTC. Looking up the rest from reference TRBV7-3 and TRBJ1-2 gives the full variable domain: GAGVSQTPSNKVTEKGKYVELRCDPISGHTALYWYRQSLGQGPEFLIYFQGTGAADDSGLPNDRFFAVRPEGSVSTLKIQRTERGDSAVYLCASSLSSTGNYGYTFGSGTRLTVV.

V gene TRBV6-6 combines with J gene TRBJ1-1; the match to TRBD1 covers 7 bases. V was pared by 5 bases and J by 2 bases, with 8 bases of the junction left unmatched. Germline V gene sequence: CDR1 MNHNY, CDR2 SVGAGI (reference sequence). This CDR3 has 15 amino acids. CDR3 nucleotides: TGTGCCAGCAGTACTAACAGGGGAGGTAACACTGAAGCTTTCTTT. Its protein is CASSTNRGGNTEAFF.

This clone has just one count. The chain recombines TRBV5-6 with TRBJ1-2, with D tentatively TRBD1 (5 bases). Germline V CDR1 and CDR2: SGHDT, YYEEEE. V gave up 2 bases and J gave up 3 bases, with 8 bases separating them. CDR3 length: 13 residues. The CDR3 DNA reads as TGTGCCAGCAGCTTCAGACAGTACTATGGCTACACCTTC. Its protein is CASSFRQYYGYTF.

V is TRBV9 and J is TRBJ2-3, with a weak D call TRBD2 (5 bases). From germline, CDR1 is SGDLS and CDR2 YYNGEE. V dropped 4 bases and J dropped 5 bases, with 17 bases sitting between them. This CDR3 comprises 15 residues. In DNA, the CDR3 is TGTGCCAGCAGCCTAAGCGGACCTTCGGGAGATACGCAGTATTTT. Translation: CASSLSGPSGDTQYF.

The rearrangement links TRBV21-1 to TRBJ1-1. TRBV21-1 is a pseudogene locus. The CDR3 contains 16 residues. The CDR3 sequence is CASSKTVRMDYTEAFF. In nucleotides, the CDR3 is TGTGCCAGCAGCAAAACCGTCCGGATGGACTACACTGAAGCTTTCTTT.

The rearrangement uses TRBV28 and TRBJ2-3; TRBD2 is a possible D gene (6 bases). The CDR3 loop spans 14 amino acids. The germline CDR1 and CDR2 sequences are MDHEN and SYDVKM. Trimming stripped 6 bases from V and 2 bases from J, with 12 bases between. The CDR3 region has the DNA TGTGCCAGCAGATCCGCGGACTACACAGATACGCAGTATTTT. Translating it yields CASRSADYTDTQYF. Together with reference TRBV28 and TRBJ2-3, the CDR3 gives the full variable domain: DVKVTQSSRYLVKRTGEKVFLECVQDMDHENMFWYRQDPGLGLRLIYFSYDVKMKEKGDIPEGYSVSREKKERFSLILESASTNQTSMYLCASRSADYTDTQYFGPGTRLTVL.

The chain recombines TRBV6-1 with TRBJ1-1; 9 bases align to TRBD1. Germline V gene sequence: CDR1 MNHNS, CDR2 SASEGT. Trimming removed 7 bases from V and 7 bases from J; junction bases left unmatched: 7. The CDR3 sequence is 13 residues long. The chain's CDR3 is CASTKRDRVEAFF. CDR3 sequence (DNA): TGTGCCAGCACCAAAAGGGACAGGGTTGAAGCTTTCTTT.

This chain links TRBV18 with TRBJ1-2; the match to TRBD1 covers 10 bases. The V segment lost 5 bases and the J segment 8 bases; nucleotides outside the gene matches: 8. This CDR3 contains 14 residues. Germline CDR1 and CDR2: KGHSH and LQKENI. Here the CDR3 DNA reads TGTGCCAGCTCATCCGGACAGGGGGAGTACGGCTACACCTTC. It codes for CASSSGQGEYGYTF.

V gene TRBV5-6 combines with J gene TRBJ1-2; maybe TRBD1 (5 bases). The CDR3 sequence is 15 residues long. Germline CDR1 reads SGHDT; CDR2 reads YYEEEE. Trimming took 0 bases from V and 2 from J, leaving 11 bases between them. CDR3 loop: CASSLETGTNYGYTF. The CDR3 DNA sequence: TGTGCCAGCAGCTTGGAAACAGGCACAAACTATGGCTACACCTTC.

V and J are TRBV4-2 and TRBJ2-1; TRBD2 agrees at 9 bases. The CDR3 is 16 residues long. Per germline, CDR1 LGHNA and CDR2 YNFKEQ. The V and J ends lost 1 base and 8 bases, in that order; junction bases with no gene match: 9. CDR3: CASSQGRGGGEDEQFF. The CDR3 DNA is TGTGCCAGCAGCCAAGGACGGGGCGGGGGGGAGGATGAGCAGTTCTTC.

The CDR3 bases are TGTGCCAGCAGCTTAGGGTTCGGGTTTGAGACCCAGTACTTC. Its protein is CASSLGFGFETQYF. This chain joins TRBV7-2 and TRBJ2-5; D is undetermined. Germline loops: CDR1 SGHTA, CDR2 FQGNSA. The CDR3 length is 14 residues. The ends were cut back, 1 base at V and 5 bases at J, with 11 bases in the middle.

The chain joins TRBV19 to TRBJ2-7; weak D call: TRBD2 (5 bases). Germline-derived CDR1 and CDR2 are LNHDA and SQIVND (reference sequence). The CDR3 length is 15 residues. Trimming left V 10 bases short and J 0 bases short, with 19 bases between. CDR3 sequence reads: CATSLTHGSSYEQYF. The CDR3 region has the DNA TGTGCCACCTCCCTTACTCATGGGAGCTCCTACGAGCAGTACTTC. Looking up the rest from reference TRBV19 and TRBJ2-7 gives the full variable domain: DGGITQSPKYLFRKEGQNVTLSCEQNLNHDAMYWYRQDPGQGLRLIYYSQIVNDFQKGDIAEGYSVSREKKESFPLTVTSAQKNPTAFYLCATSLTHGSSYEQYFGPGTRLTVT.

The gene calls are TRBV7-8 and TRBJ2-5; a possible D gene is TRBD2 (5 bases). Germline lookup yields CDR1 SGHVS and CDR2 FQNEAQ. The germline V and J ends were trimmed by 1 base and 5 bases, with 20 bases remaining between them. This CDR3 is built from 17 residues. CDR3 sequence: CASSLVYPSSKWETQYF. CDR3 DNA sequence: TGTGCCAGCAGCTTAGTTTACCCTAGCTCAAAATGGGAGACCCAGTACTTC.

The chain combines TRBV29-1 with TRBJ1-1; D is unclear. CDR3 length: 12 residues. Germline V gene sequence: CDR1 SQVTM, CDR2 ANQGSEA. The V gene lost 2 bases and the J gene lost 0 bases, with 4 bases spanning the gap. The CDR3 nucleotides read TGCAGCGTTGAAACGGTGAACACTGAAGCTTTCTTT. Its translation is CSVETVNTEAFF.

The V call is TRBV11-3, the J call TRBJ2-2, with a tentative D call TRBD2 (6 bases). CDR1 is SGHNT, CDR2 YENEEA, per germline. V was trimmed by 0 bases and J by 6 bases, leaving 11 bases between them. The CDR3 has 15 amino acids. The DNA of the CDR3 is TGTGCCAGCAGCTTAGATCGGTCGGGGGCCGGGGAGCTGTTTTTT. Translated, it gives CASSLDRSGAGELFF.

The chain couples TRBV19 to TRBJ2-3; D may be TRBD1 (6 bases). Deletions cut 4 bases from V and 7 bases from J, with 12 bases between. The CDR3 loop spans 13 amino acids. Germline CDR1 reads LNHDA; CDR2 reads SQIVND (reference sequence). The DNA of the CDR3 is TGTGCCAGTAGTAAAGGGGGTATTAATACGCAGTATTTT. Amino acid sequence: CASSKGGINTQYF. Based on the CDR3 plus reference TRBV19 and TRBJ2-3, the full variable domain is DGGITQSPKYLFRKEGQNVTLSCEQNLNHDAMYWYRQDPGQGLRLIYYSQIVNDFQKGDIAEGYSVSREKKESFPLTVTSAQKNPTAFYLCASSKGGINTQYFGPGTRLTVL.

J is TRBJ2-7 and V is TRBV12-5; 7 bases are shared with TRBD2. Germline lookup yields CDR1 LGHNT and CDR2 FRNRAP. Trimming cost V 0 bases and J 5 bases; bases outside gene matches: 13. The CDR3 runs 17 residues. The CDR3 DNA reads as TGTGCTAGTGGTTTGGTACGGGGGGATGAGGTCGCCCACGAGCAGTACTTC. Its protein product is CASGLVRGDEVAHEQYF.

This chain links TRBV6-1 with TRBJ2-7; 11 positions match TRBD2. The CDR3 has 20 residues. Germline V gives CDR1 MNHNS, CDR2 SASEGT. J was trimmed by 3 bases and V by 2 bases; bases with no gene match: 18. The CDR3 loop reads CASSERSGSISGLAGYEQYF. In DNA form, the CDR3 reads TGTGCCAGCAGTGAAAGGTCTGGGTCGATCTCCGGACTAGCGGGCTACGAGCAGTACTTC.

This chain links TRBV6-1 with TRBJ2-2, with D possibly being TRBD1 (6 bases). CDR3 length: 14 amino acids. CDR1 is MNHNS, CDR2 SASEGT, per germline. The V end was cut by 6 bases, the J end by 6 bases, with 14 bases between. The CDR3 protein is CASRTGTGSGELFF. The CDR3 DNA reads TGTGCCAGCAGAACAGGAACAGGGTCCGGGGAGCTGTTTTTT.

This clone turned up a few times. The V and J genes are TRBV6-5 and TRBJ1-5; 7 nucleotides line up with TRBD1. V lost 2 bases, J lost 2 bases, and 3 bases stayed unmatched. The germline CDR1 and CDR2 sequences are MNHEY and SVGAGI. This CDR3 has 15 amino acids. CDR3 residues: CASSYGDRGNQPQHF. CDR3 nucleotide sequence: TGTGCCAGCAGTTACGGCGACAGGGGCAATCAGCCCCAGCATTTT.

J is TRBJ1-4 and V is TRBV6-5, with TRBD1 as a possible D gene (5 bases). Germline lookup yields CDR1 MNHEY and CDR2 SVGAGI. The CDR3 is made up of 13 amino acids. Trimming took 8 bases from V and 8 from J, leaving 15 bases between them. CDR3 region: CASRGTLNEKLFF. For the CDR3, the DNA is TGTGCCAGCCGCGGGACCTTAAACGAAAAACTGTTTTTT.

The chain recombines TRBV7-2 with TRBJ1-5; D gene uncertain. Germline-derived CDR1 and CDR2 are SGHTA and FQGNSA. V dropped 5 bases and J dropped 6 bases, with 14 bases sitting between them. The CDR3 has 14 residues. CDR3 sequence reads: CASSDRTGGQPQHF. The CDR3 DNA is TGTGCCAGCAGCGATCGGACGGGAGGTCAGCCCCAGCATTTT.

This sequence joins TRBV19 and TRBJ2-5; D perhaps matches TRBD1 (6 bases). The CDR3 has 15 residues. The V end was cut by 3 bases, the J end by 5 bases, with 16 bases between. CDR1 and CDR2 (germline): LNHDA, SQIVND (reference sequence). In nucleotides, the CDR3 is TGTGCCAGTAGTATCCGGGACACCCAAGGGGAGACCCAGTACTTC. The encoded protein is CASSIRDTQGETQYF.

J is TRBJ2-3 and V is TRBV11-2; a weak D match, TRBD2 (6 bases). Deletions cut 3 bases from V and 2 bases from J, with 9 bases between. Per germline, CDR1 SGHAT and CDR2 FQNNGV. The CDR3 runs 14 residues. The CDR3 protein is CASSFAGSTDTQYF. In DNA form, the CDR3 reads TGTGCCAGCAGCTTCGCGGGGTCCACAGATACGCAGTATTTT.

The gene calls are TRBV4-2 and TRBJ2-1; 8 bases align to TRBD1. J lost 7 bases, V lost 4 bases, and 12 bases had no gene match. CDR1 LGHNA and CDR2 YNFKEQ come from the germline V gene. This CDR3 is built from 16 residues. The CDR3 bases are TGTGCCAGCAGCCGTCAGGGGACAGGCATTGGGAATGAGCAGTTCTTC. Its protein is CASSRQGTGIGNEQFF.

The chain couples TRBV7-9 to TRBJ2-2; 8 bases line up with TRBD2. J lost 1 base, V lost 7 bases, and 5 bases had no gene match. Looked up from germline, CDR1 is SEHNR and CDR2 is FQNEAQ (reference sequence). The CDR3 sequence is 15 residues long. The CDR3 DNA follows: TGTGCCAGCACCAGGAGCGGGGGGAACACCGGGGAGCTGTTTTTT. It specifies CASTRSGGNTGELFF.

This clone appeared a few times. V is TRBV6-6 and J is TRBJ1-5, with 8 bases that match TRBD1. Germline assignment: CDR1 MNHNY and CDR2 SVGAGI (reference sequence). CDR3 size: 14 residues. The V and J ends lost 2 bases and 6 bases, in that order; junction bases with no gene match: 3. The CDR3 is CASSYQQGVQPQHF. CDR3 nucleotides: TGTGCCAGCAGTTACCAACAGGGGGTTCAGCCCCAGCATTTT.